A single sample gave rise to the 10 T cell receptor beta chains below, sequenced in a study of Tregs in tolerant kidney transplant recipients. Profiling relied on immunoSEQ multiplex PCR, and the TCRdb table lists in-frame clones only, not all of them. The top ten clones hold 0.34% of a sample with about 110,000 clones, 90% of them seen once. This sample comprised CD4+ T cells from blood, obtained before the transplant. The receptors were sampled from a human donor who received a combined kidney and bone marrow transplant.

The chain combines TRBV6-5 with TRBJ1-2; D is undetermined. CDR3 length equals 14 residues. The V gene lost 6 bases and the J gene lost 1 base, with 12 bases spanning the gap. From germline, CDR1 is MNHEY and CDR2 SVGAGI. The CDR3 region is CASRPTERNYGYTF. As DNA, the CDR3 is TGTGCCAGCAGACCAACGGAGCGTAACTATGGCTACACCTTC.

V gene TRBV5-1 combines with J gene TRBJ2-3, with D maybe TRBD2 (7 bases). Germline V gene data show CDR1 as SGHRS and CDR2 as YFSETQ. This CDR3 contains 14 residues. V lost 4 bases and J lost 4, with 13 bases in between. Here the CDR3 reads CASSRGGAPDTQYF. Written as DNA, the CDR3 is TGCGCCAGCAGCAGGGGGGGGGCCCCAGATACGCAGTATTTT.

This chain connects TRBV28 to TRBJ2-7; the D gene is possibly TRBD2 (6 bases). V lost 8 bases, J lost 3 bases, and 14 bases lay in between. CDR3 length: 13 amino acids. Germline V gene lookup returns CDR1 MDHEN and CDR2 SYDVKM. The CDR3 is CASLDVGGYEQYF. CDR3 DNA: TGTGCCAGCTTAGACGTGGGGGGCTACGAGCAGTACTTC.

The chain employs TRBV6-5 and TRBJ1-1, with TRBD1 matching over 7 bases. CDR1 and CDR2 from the germline V gene are MNHEY and SVGAGI. The J segment lost 5 bases and the V segment lost 4 bases, leaving 10 bases of the junction unmatched. This CDR3 region has 15 residues. CDR3 residues: CASSSTGVLITEAFF. CDR3 bases: TGTGCCAGCAGTTCCACAGGGGTCCTTATTACTGAAGCTTTCTTT.

The V and J genes are TRBV9 and TRBJ2-5; TRBD2 agrees at 11 bases. Germline values: CDR1 SGDLS, CDR2 YYNGEE. The CDR3 spans 16 residues. The trim removed 0 bases at V and 5 bases at J, leaving 6 bases unmatched. CDR3 coding DNA: TGTGCCAGCAGCGTAGGGAGTAGCGGGGGGGCGGAGACCCAGTACTTC. Amino acid sequence: CASSVGSSGGAETQYF.

The DNA for the CDR3 is TGTGCCAGCAGCGCGGGGGCGGGCACAGATACGCAGTATTTT. Its protein product is CASSAGAGTDTQYF. V and J are TRBV7-8 and TRBJ2-3; D perhaps matches TRBD2 (7 bases). Trimming shortened V by 5 bases and J by 1 base, and 10 bases separated the two germline ends. The CDR3 covers 14 residues. Germline CDR1 SGHVS, CDR2 FQNEAQ.

The chain links TRBV10-3 to TRBJ2-3; 11 bases align to TRBD2. After removal of 2 bases from V and 5 bases from J, the junction contained 12 bases not matched to a gene. Germline V gene data show CDR1 as ENHRY and CDR2 as SYGVKD. The length of the CDR3 is 18 residues. CDR3 loop: CAISETPLAGGPRDTQYF. In DNA form, the CDR3 reads TGTGCCATCAGTGAGACCCCGTTAGCGGGAGGGCCTAGAGATACGCAGTATTTT.

The CDR3 sequence is CASRSARGLADEQFF. CDR3 sequence (DNA): TGTGCCAGCCGCTCCGCGCGAGGACTGGCCGATGAGCAGTTCTTC. This rearrangement joins TRBV18 to TRBJ2-1; a weak D match, TRBD2 (5 bases). The ends were cut back, 8 bases at V and 8 bases at J, with 22 bases in the middle. This CDR3 region has 15 residues. Germline V lookup: CDR1 KGHSH, CDR2 LQKENI.

Concerning this clone itself: The germline gene is not matched at one end of the junction; a read error may be the cause. The rearrangement links TRBV2 to TRBJ2-4, with 8 bases identical to TRBD1. The germline gives CDR1 SNHLY, CDR2 FYNNEI. The CDR3 totals 20 residues. CDR3 sequence: CASSDLGTGDLTLAKNVQYF. CDR3 DNA sequence: TGTGCCAGCAGTGATTTGGGGACAGGTGATTTGACCCTAGCCAAAAACGTTCAGTACTTC.

The chain couples TRBV2 to TRBJ1-4; D gene ambiguous. V was trimmed by 10 bases and J by 6 bases, leaving 18 bases between them. Germline V lookup: CDR1 SNHLY, CDR2 FYNNEI. The CDR3 runs to 14 residues. This chain's CDR3 is CATFRSGFDEKLFF. In nucleotides, the CDR3 is TGTGCCACCTTTCGTTCGGGTTTCGATGAAAAACTGTTTTTT. The whole variable domain, filled in from reference TRBV2 and TRBJ1-4, reads EPEVTQTPSHQVTQMGQEVILRCVPISNHLYFYWYRQILGQKVEFLVSFYNNEISEKSEIFDDQFSVERPDGSNFTLKIRSTKLEDSAMYFCATFRSGFDEKLFFGSGTQLSVL.